One sample yielded the 32 T cell receptor beta chains listed below, sequenced in a study of T cell responses to AZD1222 COVID-19 vaccine. The assay was immunoSEQ multiplex PCR, and TCRdb's table has in-frame clones only and misses some. The sample carries about 54,000 clones, 86% recorded once. The material was peripheral blood, obtained 28 days after the second AZD1222 dose. These receptors all come from an adult who received the AZD1222 COVID-19 vaccine.

V and J are TRBV6-2 or TRBV6-3 and TRBJ1-1, with 7 bases fitting TRBD1. After removal of 2 bases from V and 1 base from J, the junction contained 7 bases not matched to a gene. The CDR3 extends over 16 amino acids. Germline loops: CDR1 MNHEY, CDR2 SVGEGT. Written as DNA, the CDR3 is TGTGCCAGCAGTTACGAAACGGGACAGACGAACACTGAAGCTTTCTTT. Encoded protein: CASSYETGQTNTEAFF.

Here the CDR3 DNA reads TGCAGTGCTAGTTTTTCCTATAGCAATCAGCCCCAGCATTTT. This gives the protein CSASFSYSNQPQHF. This rearrangement joins TRBV20-1 to TRBJ1-5; D is uncertain. V lost 3 bases and J lost 0, with 9 bases in between. CDR1 and CDR2 from the germline V gene are DFQATT and SNEGSKA (reference sequence). The CDR3 spans 14 residues.

This chain joins TRBV5-1 and TRBJ1-2; D ambiguous. V was clipped by 6 bases and J by 5 bases, with 17 bases between them. This CDR3 is 14 amino acids long. CDR1 and CDR2 (germline): SGHRS, YFSETQ. As DNA, the CDR3 is TGCGCCAGCACCATTACACCTGGAACTTATGGCTACACCTTC. This gives the protein CASTITPGTYGYTF.

This sequence joins TRBV6-6 and TRBJ2-7; 9 bases are shared with TRBD1. With 5 bases clipped from V and 6 bases from J, the junction kept 14 bases outside the gene matches. The length of the CDR3 is 16 residues. Germline CDR1 is MNHNY and CDR2 is SVGAGI (reference sequence). The CDR3 nucleotides read TGTGCCAGCAGTCCTCAAAACAGGGGGCGCTGGCTCGAGCAGTACTTC. This gives the protein CASSPQNRGRWLEQYF.

This chain uses TRBV18 with TRBJ1-4, with 9 bases matching TRBD1. The germline CDR1 and CDR2 sequences are KGHSH and LQKENI. Germline trimming cut 3 bases from V and 7 bases from J; bases unmatched to any gene: 6. The CDR3 length is 15 residues. Written as DNA, the CDR3 is TGTGCCAGCTCACCGGAGGGACAGGGAGGTGAAAAACTGTTTTTT. Translated: CASSPEGQGGEKLFF.

The chain recombines TRBV19 with TRBJ2-7; D is ambiguous. The V end lost 1 base, the J end lost 1 base, and 14 bases lay between the germline ends. The CDR3 runs to 16 residues. Germline V CDR1 and CDR2: LNHDA, SQIVND (reference sequence). This CDR3 is CASSIAVSLFSYEQYF. CDR3 nucleotide sequence: TGTGCCAGTAGTATAGCAGTCAGTTTATTTTCCTACGAGCAGTACTTC.

This chain links TRBV19 with TRBJ2-1; 7 bases are shared with TRBD2. V was clipped by 4 bases and J by 12 bases; unmatched bases: 6. The CDR3 sequence is 12 residues long. In germline, CDR1 is LNHDA, CDR2 SQIVND (reference sequence). This chain's CDR3 is CASSTSGGSQFF. CDR3 nucleotides: TGTGCCAGTAGTACCTCCGGGGGGTCGCAGTTCTTC.

With respect to this clone: The junction departs from germline at one end; a sequencing error may be responsible. The chain recombines TRBV7-2 with TRBJ1-4, with D unresolved. CDR3 length: 15 amino acids. Germline V gene lookup returns CDR1 SGHTA and CDR2 FQGNSA. CDR3 residues: CASSKDRAGNGKLFF. CDR3 nucleotides: TGTGCCAGCAGCAAAGACCGGGCGGGTAATGGAAAACTGTTTTTT.

This chain links TRBV5-1 with TRBJ2-2; D might be TRBD1 (6 bases). Germline V gene sequence: CDR1 SGHRS, CDR2 YFSETQ. The germline V and J ends were trimmed by 0 bases and 1 base, with 10 bases remaining between them. This CDR3 is built from 16 residues. The CDR3 DNA is TGCGCCAGCAGCTTGGAAGGGGGTTTGAACACCGGGGAGCTGTTTTTT. Its protein is CASSLEGGLNTGELFF.

The genes are TRBV28 and TRBJ1-5; a possible D gene is TRBD1 (6 bases). This CDR3 comprises 15 residues. With 10 bases removed from V and 6 bases from J, the gap between germline ends came to 22 bases. CDR1 is MDHEN, CDR2 SYDVKM, per germline. The DNA of the CDR3 is TGTGCCACCTGGGAGGGACAAATCCTAGGTCAGCCCCAGCATTTT. It encodes CATWEGQILGQPQHF.

The chain joins TRBV19 to TRBJ1-2; D might be TRBD1 (5 bases). The germline V and J ends were trimmed by 1 base and 5 bases, with 11 bases remaining between them. Germline values: CDR1 LNHDA, CDR2 SQIVND (reference sequence). This CDR3 contains 14 residues. The CDR3: CASSIGGAYYGYTF. The CDR3 region has the DNA TGTGCCAGTAGTATAGGGGGCGCGTATTATGGCTACACCTTC.

The chain is built from TRBV7-9 and TRBJ2-7; possibly TRBD2 for D (6 bases). The CDR3 consists of 18 residues. Looked up from germline, CDR1 is SEHNR and CDR2 is FQNEAQ (reference sequence). Trimming shortened V by 5 bases and J by 3 bases, and 26 bases separated the two germline ends. CDR3 residues: CASSALFGSGTSGYEQYF. DNA for the CDR3: TGTGCCAGCAGCGCGCTTTTCGGATCTGGGACTTCAGGCTACGAGCAGTACTTC.

The chain has TRBV19 and TRBJ1-2; 7 bases agree with TRBD1. Trimming cost V 7 bases and J 3 bases; bases outside gene matches: 8. Germline V gives CDR1 LNHDA, CDR2 SQIVND (reference sequence). The CDR3 sequence is 14 residues long. Here the CDR3 reads CASIRQGVDYGYTF. The CDR3 coding sequence is TGTGCCAGTATCCGGCAGGGGGTGGACTATGGCTACACCTTC.

The rearrangement uses TRBV7-2 and TRBJ2-5; 8 nucleotides align to TRBD2. Looked up from germline, CDR1 is SGHTA and CDR2 is FQGNSA. V lost 5 bases to trimming and J lost 5 bases; unmatched junction nucleotides: 7. The CDR3 extends over 14 amino acids. CDR3 residues: CASSIGLAGETQYF. DNA of the CDR3: TGTGCCAGCAGCATAGGACTAGCTGGTGAGACCCAGTACTTC.

V is TRBV6-5 and J is TRBJ1-2; D not resolved. The V and J ends lost 3 bases and 6 bases respectively, with 17 bases between them. The CDR3 runs to 15 residues. CDR1 is MNHEY, CDR2 SVGAGI, per germline. The CDR3 loop reads CASSYQRVVQDGYTF. CDR3 DNA: TGTGCCAGCAGTTATCAGAGGGTTGTTCAGGATGGCTACACCTTC.

V and J are TRBV18 and TRBJ2-7; D perhaps matches TRBD1 (5 bases). The CDR3 length is 15 residues. V lost 2 bases and J 5 bases, leaving 16 bases between the germline ends. Germline loops: CDR1 KGHSH, CDR2 LQKENI. The CDR3 spells CASSPKLATGHEQYF. Here the CDR3 DNA reads TGTGCCAGCTCACCAAAATTAGCAACAGGCCACGAGCAGTACTTC.

The chain is built from TRBV4-3 and TRBJ2-7; no reliable D call. The V end was cut by 0 bases, the J end by 5 bases, with 14 bases between. This CDR3 spans 15 amino acids. Germline CDR1 LGHNA, CDR2 YSLEER. CDR3 bases: TGCGCCAGCAGCCAAGATAGGACCAGCAGGAACGAGCAGTACTTC. As protein: CASSQDRTSRNEQYF.

V usage is TRBV7-2 and J usage is TRBJ2-7, with 9 bases matching TRBD1. CDR3 length: 17 residues. Germline loops: CDR1 SGHTA, CDR2 FQGNSA. J was trimmed by 2 bases and V by 1 base; bases with no gene match: 9. The CDR3 is CASSLGAGTGRTYEQYF. CDR3 DNA sequence: TGTGCCAGCAGCTTAGGAGCCGGGACAGGGAGGACCTACGAGCAGTACTTC.

The chain has TRBV3-1 (or the pseudogene TRBV3-2) and TRBJ1-1, with 7 bases that match TRBD1. CDR3 length: 15 residues. Unmatched junction bases numbered 2, after V lost 0 bases and J lost 1 base. CDR1 and CDR2 (germline): LGHDT, YNNKEL (reference sequence). CDR3 amino acids: CASSQENRGNTEAFF. Here the CDR3 DNA reads TGTGCCAGCAGCCAAGAGAACAGGGGGAACACTGAAGCTTTCTTT.

The count of this clone is one. V gene TRBV4-1 combines with J gene TRBJ1-2; perhaps TRBD1 as D (5 bases). V dropped 1 base and J dropped 6 bases, with 15 bases sitting between them. Germline CDR1 is MGHRA and CDR2 is YSYEKL. The CDR3 runs 15 residues. The CDR3 coding sequence is TGCGCCAGCAGCCAAGCGGGAGGACAATTGCATGGCTACACCTTC. Encoded protein: CASSQAGGQLHGYTF.

The chain recombines TRBV2 with TRBJ1-2, with a tentative D call TRBD1 (5 bases). This CDR3 has 13 amino acids. Trimming shortened V by 2 bases and J by 5 bases, and 9 bases separated the two germline ends. CDR1 is SNHLY and CDR2 is FYNNEI in the germline V gene. CDR3 region: CASSESGSYGYTF. CDR3 in DNA: TGTGCCAGCAGTGAATCAGGGAGTTATGGCTACACCTTC.

The rearrangement links TRBV2 to TRBJ1-2; D ambiguous. Trimming cost V 6 bases and J 5 bases, with 7 bases left between them. The CDR3 has 11 residues. Germline CDR1 SNHLY, CDR2 FYNNEI. The CDR3 DNA reads as TGTGCCAGCAGAACGGGGTATGGCTACACCTTC. The encoded protein is CASRTGYGYTF.

V usage is TRBV2 and J usage is TRBJ2-7; D tentatively reads TRBD1 or TRBD2 (6 bases each). This CDR3 is built from 13 residues. Germline-derived CDR1 and CDR2 are SNHLY and FYNNEI. Trimming removed 3 bases from V and 9 bases from J, with 15 bases in between. This CDR3 reads CASSEHRGGLQYF. CDR3 DNA: TGTGCCAGCAGTGAGCACCGAGGGGGACTGCAGTACTTC.

V and J are TRBV2 and TRBJ2-1, with TRBD2 matching over 14 bases. The J segment lost 7 bases and the V segment lost 6 bases, leaving 2 bases of the junction unmatched. CDR1 SNHLY and CDR2 FYNNEI come from the germline V gene. The CDR3 has 14 amino acids. The chain's CDR3 is CASSGTSGGNEQFF. CDR3 in DNA: TGTGCCAGCAGCGGGACTAGCGGGGGAAATGAGCAGTTCTTC.

This clone appeared a few times. This chain uses TRBV28 with TRBJ1-1; D ambiguous. The length of the CDR3 is 16 residues. Trimming cost V 5 bases and J 4 bases, with 20 bases left between them. Per the germline V gene, CDR1 is MDHEN and CDR2 is SYDVKM. The CDR3 nucleotides read TGTGCCAGCAGTACCATAGTCCGGGCAGAAGGCACTGAAGCTTTCTTT. Translated: CASSTIVRAEGTEAFF.

J is TRBJ2-7 and V is TRBV3-1 (or the pseudogene TRBV3-2), with D perhaps TRBD2 (6 bases). Trimming shortened V by 0 bases and J by 2 bases, and 11 bases separated the two germline ends. Germline V gene sequence: CDR1 LGHDT, CDR2 YNNKEL (reference sequence). The CDR3 has 15 amino acids. This chain's CDR3 is CASSQESSSAYEQYF. The CDR3, as DNA: TGTGCCAGCAGCCAAGAGTCCTCTAGCGCCTACGAGCAGTACTTC.

This clone showed up just a few times. The rearrangement uses TRBV28 and TRBJ1-1; no reliable D call. V lost 6 bases and J lost 4, with 18 bases in between. Germline lookup yields CDR1 MDHEN and CDR2 SYDVKM. The CDR3 totals 15 residues. CDR3 amino acids: CASRHSTGRLTEAFF. In nucleotides, the CDR3 is TGTGCCAGCAGACATAGCACCGGGAGGCTCACTGAAGCTTTCTTT.

Concerning this clone itself: At one end, the junction sequence differs from germline, possibly due to a read error. The chain combines TRBV7-2 with TRBJ1-4; TRBD1 is a possible D gene (6 bases). The CDR3 loop spans 15 amino acids. Germline lookup yields CDR1 SGHTA and CDR2 FQGNSA. This CDR3 reads CASTLGGRTNEKLFF. CDR3 sequence (DNA): TGTGCCAGCACCTTAGGGGGTAGAACTAATGAAAAACTGTTTTTT.

This rearrangement joins TRBV18 to TRBJ2-7; D not certain. Trimming took 2 bases from V and 0 from J, leaving 11 bases between them. This CDR3 is 15 amino acids long. Germline V CDR1 and CDR2: KGHSH, LQKENI. The chain's CDR3 is CASSPAAGSSYEQYF. The CDR3 DNA reads as TGTGCCAGCTCACCAGCTGCAGGTAGCTCCTACGAGCAGTACTTC.

The rearrangement joins TRBV28 to TRBJ2-7, with a tentative D call TRBD2 (6 bases). The germline V and J ends were trimmed by 6 bases and 0 bases, with 15 bases remaining between them. CDR1 and CDR2 from the germline V gene are MDHEN and SYDVKM. CDR3 length: 15 amino acids. The CDR3 DNA follows: TGTGCCAGCAGCATCCCCGGGGGAAGCTCCTACGAGCAGTACTTC. Translating it yields CASSIPGGSSYEQYF.

V usage is TRBV5-1 and J usage is TRBJ2-2; TRBD1 is a possible D gene (7 bases). The CDR3 spans 15 residues. Trimming pared 1 base from V and 7 bases from J, leaving 14 bases between. The germline CDR1 and CDR2 sequences are SGHRS and YFSETQ. The DNA for the CDR3 is TGCGCCAGCAGCTTGAGGCGGGACAGTGGCGGGGAGCTGTTTTTT. Protein sequence: CASSLRRDSGGELFF.

The rearrangement links TRBV7-6 to TRBJ2-1; D unresolved. V lost 5 bases and J lost 0, with 17 bases in between. Germline V gene sequence: CDR1 SGHVS, CDR2 FNYEAQ. This CDR3 contains 17 residues. In DNA, the CDR3 is TGTGCCAGCAGCCCGAGACTGATATCAGCCTCCTACAATGAGCAGTTCTTC. This codes for CASSPRLISASYNEQFF.